One sample yielded the 27 T cell receptor beta chains listed below, sequenced in a study of cytomegalovirus exposure and HLA in healthy donors. This PCR relied on a set of 60 Vbeta primers and 13 Jbeta primers. Generated by immunoSEQ multiplex PCR, the TCRdb table keeps only in-frame clones and is missing some. This table has 100,000 to 150,000 clones, approximately 70% appearing once. What was sequenced was PBMCs. The receptors come from a man aged 55 to 70 in good health and CMV-seropositive.

V gene TRBV5-4 combines with J gene TRBJ2-3; 7 nucleotides agree with TRBD1. Germline CDR1 SGHNT, CDR2 YYREEE (reference sequence). With V trimmed by 6 bases and J by 4 bases, 8 bases remained unmatched. This CDR3 contains 14 residues. Here the CDR3 reads CASTDRQGADTQYF. For the CDR3, the DNA is TGTGCCAGCACCGATCGACAGGGCGCAGATACGCAGTATTTT.

The rearrangement uses TRBV27 and TRBJ2-2, with TRBD1 matching over 8 bases. Germline V lookup: CDR1 MNHEY, CDR2 SMNVEV (reference sequence). The V segment lost 5 bases and the J segment 3 bases; nucleotides outside the gene matches: 14. This CDR3 region has 18 residues. The CDR3 coding sequence is TGTGCCAGCAGTGCGTCTTACTGGACAGGGCGATACACCGGGGAGCTGTTTTTT. Its translation: CASSASYWTGRYTGELFF.

The genes are TRBV5-8 and TRBJ1-4; TRBD1 might be the D (5 bases). The CDR3 runs 14 residues. Between the trimmed V and J ends, which lost 3 bases and 3 bases, there was a span of 9 bases. The germline gives CDR1 SGHTS, CDR2 YDEGEE. CDR3 coding DNA: TGTGCCAGCAGCTGGGGGAGGGCTAATGAAAAACTGTTTTTT. This encodes CASSWGRANEKLFF.

CDR3 sequence reads: CATSSHPRTGAGYGYTF. As DNA, the CDR3 is TGTGCCACCAGCTCCCACCCCCGGACAGGGGCTGGCTATGGCTACACCTTC. J is TRBJ1-2 and V is TRBV15, with 9 nucleotides matching TRBD1. Germline CDR1 reads LNHNV; CDR2 reads YYDKDF (reference sequence). The junction had 14 bases not matched to a gene; V was cut back by 5 bases and J by 4 bases. CDR3 length equals 17 residues.

This clone occurred a few times. The chain recombines TRBV4-1 with TRBJ2-3, with 8 bases matching TRBD2. The CDR3 runs 17 residues. The V gene's germline CDR1 is MGHRA and CDR2 YSYEKL. The V gene end was trimmed by 0 bases and the J gene end by 3 bases; junction bases not matched to a gene: 8. CDR3 coding DNA: TGCGCCAGCAGCCAAGATCCTGGGACTAGTAGAACAGATACGCAGTATTTT. This encodes CASSQDPGTSRTDTQYF.

The gene calls are TRBV5-4 and TRBJ2-3; 10 nucleotides line up with TRBD2. The V and J ends lost 0 bases and 4 bases, in that order; junction bases with no gene match: 5. The V gene's germline CDR1 is SGHNT and CDR2 YYREEE (reference sequence). CDR3 length equals 16 residues. The chain's CDR3 is CASSLASGGAADTQYF. The CDR3 DNA follows: TGTGCCAGCAGCTTGGCCAGCGGGGGGGCCGCAGATACGCAGTATTTT.

The chain carries TRBV6-5 and TRBJ2-7, with 7 bases aligning to TRBD2. Germline-derived CDR1 and CDR2 are MNHEY and SVGAGI. V shed 7 bases and J 2 bases; nucleotides not matched to a gene: 11. The CDR3 has 15 residues. CDR3 coding DNA: TGTGCCAGCAATAGCGATAGCGGGCTCGCCTACGAGCAGTACTTC. This sequence encodes CASNSDSGLAYEQYF.

V is TRBV6-5 and J is TRBJ1-6; D gene ambiguous. V gave up 1 base and J gave up 2 bases, with 6 bases separating them. The CDR3 sequence is 15 residues long. Germline CDR1 MNHEY, CDR2 SVGAGI. The CDR3 coding sequence is TGTGCCAGCAGTTACTGGGCTACCTATAATTCACCCCTCCACTTT. Protein sequence: CASSYWATYNSPLHF.

The J gene is TRBJ2-5, the V gene TRBV30; D perhaps matches TRBD2 (5 bases). The CDR3 spans 13 residues. Germline V gives CDR1 GTSNPN, CDR2 SVGIG (reference sequence). Trimming took 3 bases from V and 4 from J, leaving 12 bases between them. CDR3 nucleotide sequence: TGTGCCTGGAGAGAAGGTGCGGGAGAGACCCAGTACTTC. Translating gives CAWREGAGETQYF.

V and J are TRBV19 and TRBJ1-1, with D possibly TRBD1 on 5 matching bases. The CDR3 is 13 residues long. Germline V lookup: CDR1 LNHDA, CDR2 SQIVND (reference sequence). Trimming left V 6 bases short and J 7 bases short, with 15 bases between. The CDR3 spells CASSRQTDFEAFF. CDR3 DNA sequence: TGTGCCAGTAGCAGACAGACAGACTTTGAAGCTTTCTTT.

The J gene is TRBJ2-5, the V gene TRBV30, with TRBD2 identical over 11 bases. The junction had 13 bases not matched to a gene; V was cut back by 3 bases and J by 1 base. CDR1 GTSNPN and CDR2 SVGIG come from the germline V gene (reference sequence). CDR3 length: 18 amino acids. The CDR3 here is CAWSGGSSGGIGQETQYF. The CDR3 region has the DNA TGTGCCTGGAGCGGGGGCTCTAGCGGGGGGATCGGCCAAGAGACCCAGTACTTC.

This clone was counted a single time. V is TRBV6-6 and J is TRBJ1-2, with 8 bases identical to TRBD1. The ends lost 6 bases at V and 8 bases at J; junction bases unmatched: 14. The germline V gene has CDR1 MNHNY and CDR2 SVGAGI (reference sequence). There are 15 residues in the CDR3. The DNA for the CDR3 is TGTGCCAGCAGCCCTTCACGAGACAGGGGAGTAGGCTACACCTTC. Protein product: CASSPSRDRGVGYTF.

The chain recombines TRBV11-2 with TRBJ1-1; TRBD1 is a possible D gene (5 bases). Germline CDR1 reads SGHAT; CDR2 reads FQNNGV. Trimming took off 5 bases at V and 3 bases at J, with 10 bases between the two ends. This CDR3 is built from 13 residues. CDR3 in DNA: TGTGCCAGCAGCCCTGCGGGGGACACTGAAGCTTTCTTT. Protein product: CASSPAGDTEAFF.

The chain is built from TRBV6-1 and TRBJ1-3, with 7 nucleotides matching TRBD1. Germline assignment: CDR1 MNHNS and CDR2 SASEGT. CDR3 length: 14 amino acids. Trimming cost V 6 bases and J 4 bases; bases outside gene matches: 6. The CDR3 is CASSDRAHGNTIYF. CDR3 sequence (DNA): TGTGCCAGCAGCGACAGGGCCCACGGAAACACCATATATTTT.

This clone was observed a few times. This chain connects TRBV9 to TRBJ1-3, with TRBD1 matching 9 bases. V shed 2 bases, J shed 0 bases, and the junction held 12 bases outside the gene matches. Germline V gene data show CDR1 as SGDLS and CDR2 as YYNGEE. The CDR3 runs 19 residues. The CDR3 bases are TGTGCCAGCAGCGTCCAGGAGGGACAGGGTCCTTTCTCTGGAAACACCATATATTTT. Encoded protein: CASSVQEGQGPFSGNTIYF.

The chain combines TRBV5-6 with TRBJ2-7, with TRBD1 matching 8 bases. This CDR3 region has 17 residues. Trimming removed 4 bases from V and 5 bases from J; junction bases left unmatched: 17. Looked up from germline, CDR1 is SGHDT and CDR2 is YYEEEE. CDR3 in amino acids: CASSRGTGRRVGDEQYF. CDR3 bases: TGTGCCAGCAGCCGGGGGACAGGCCGGAGGGTCGGCGACGAGCAGTACTTC.

The chain carries TRBV10-3 and TRBJ1-1, with 7 nucleotides matching TRBD1. There are 14 residues in the CDR3. Germline V CDR1 and CDR2: ENHRY, SYGVKD. V lost 5 bases, J lost 0 bases, and 3 bases stayed unmatched. The CDR3 DNA is TGTGCCATCAGTCTAGGGACAGTGAACACTGAAGCTTTCTTT. Translated: CAISLGTVNTEAFF.

The chain employs TRBV2 and TRBJ1-4, with D possibly being TRBD1 (5 bases). CDR3 length equals 13 residues. CDR1 and CDR2 (germline): SNHLY, FYNNEI. Trimming removed 6 bases at V and 10 bases at J, with 15 bases between. The CDR3 sequence is CASSTGGEGKLFF. The DNA for the CDR3 is TGTGCCAGCAGCACCGGGGGGGAGGGAAAACTGTTTTTT. The entire variable domain, with the rest obtained from reference TRBV2 and TRBJ1-4, is as follows: EPEVTQTPSHQVTQMGQEVILRCVPISNHLYFYWYRQILGQKVEFLVSFYNNEISEKSEIFDDQFSVERPDGSNFTLKIRSTKLEDSAMYFCASSTGGEGKLFFGSGTQLSVL.

The rearrangement uses TRBV2 and TRBJ2-7; 10 bases map to TRBD2. CDR1 SNHLY and CDR2 FYNNEI come from the germline V gene. The ends lost 8 bases at V and 3 bases at J; junction bases unmatched: 4. The CDR3 runs to 13 residues. The CDR3 DNA is TGTGCCAGCCGGGGGACTAGCGACTACGAGCAGTACTTC. It is translated as CASRGTSDYEQYF.

This rearrangement joins TRBV28 to TRBJ1-1; D ambiguous. CDR3 length: 14 residues. V dropped 3 bases and J dropped 6 bases, with 14 bases sitting between them. The germline V gene encodes CDR1 MDHEN and CDR2 SYDVKM. The CDR3 loop is CASSFIQVSAEAFF. The CDR3 region has the DNA TGTGCCAGCAGTTTTATACAAGTGTCCGCTGAAGCTTTCTTT.

The chain combines TRBV5-1 with TRBJ1-2; weak D call: TRBD1 (6 bases). Germline CDR1 reads SGHRS; CDR2 reads YFSETQ. The CDR3 runs to 13 residues. Trimming took off 4 bases at V and 6 bases at J, with 13 bases between the two ends. The CDR3 DNA is TGCGCCAGCAGCCAAGGGGGAGGGGATGGCTACACCTTC. Its protein is CASSQGGGDGYTF. Filled out from reference TRBV5-1 and TRBJ1-2, the complete variable domain reads KAGVTQTPRYLIKTRGQQVTLSCSPISGHRSVSWYQQTPGQGLQFLFEYFSETQRNKGNFPGRFSGRQFSNSRSEMNVSTLELGDSALYLCASSQGGGDGYTFGSGTRLTVV.

The V call is TRBV6-5, the J call TRBJ2-5, with 7 bases fitting TRBD2. The CDR3 consists of 14 residues. V shed 1 base, J shed 5 bases, and the junction held 4 bases outside the gene matches. The germline V gene has CDR1 MNHEY and CDR2 SVGAGI. The CDR3 here is CASSYFTSDETQYF. The CDR3 DNA is TGTGCCAGCAGTTACTTCACTAGCGATGAGACCCAGTACTTC.

The gene calls are TRBV28 and TRBJ1-1; 9 bases agree with TRBD1. Germline V lookup: CDR1 MDHEN, CDR2 SYDVKM. J lost 4 bases, V lost 2 bases, and 5 bases had no gene match. The CDR3 is made up of 15 amino acids. CDR3 amino acids: CASSLPRQGGTEAFF. CDR3 nucleotides: TGTGCCAGCAGTTTACCCCGACAGGGGGGCACTGAAGCTTTCTTT.

Here the CDR3 DNA reads TGTGCCAGCAGTCGAACAGGGCTCACTGAAGCTTTCTTT. Residues: CASSRTGLTEAFF. The rearrangement uses TRBV6-5 and TRBJ1-1, with D possibly being TRBD1 (6 bases). Looked up from germline, CDR1 is MNHEY and CDR2 is SVGAGI. V lost 5 bases, J lost 4 bases, and 11 bases lay in between. This CDR3 contains 13 residues.

The V call is TRBV5-6, the J call TRBJ2-3; D might be TRBD2 (6 bases). V was pared by 4 bases and J by 2 bases, with 17 bases between. CDR3 length equals 16 residues. CDR1 is SGHDT and CDR2 is YYEEEE in the germline V gene. This chain's CDR3 is CASSPTRERSTDTQYF. As DNA, the CDR3 is TGTGCCAGCAGCCCCACACGGGAGCGCTCCACAGATACGCAGTATTTT.

The V and J genes are TRBV30 and TRBJ1-1; unclear D gene. From germline, CDR1 is GTSNPN and CDR2 SVGIG (reference sequence). The CDR3 consists of 13 residues. The ends were cut back, 2 bases at V and 3 bases at J, with 10 bases in the middle. CDR3 nucleotide sequence: TGTGCCTGGAGTAGGAGGTTGGACACTGAAGCTTTCTTT. It codes for CAWSRRLDTEAFF.

The V and J genes are TRBV6-1 and TRBJ2-2; 10 nucleotides match TRBD2. The ends lost 4 bases at V and 5 bases at J; junction bases unmatched: 4. Germline V CDR1 and CDR2: MNHNS, SASEGT. The CDR3 runs 15 residues. CDR3 sequence: CASSVAGGRTGELFF. The CDR3 DNA is TGTGCCAGCAGTGTAGCGGGGGGAAGAACCGGGGAGCTGTTTTTT.